This is a list of T cell receptor beta chains from one sample in a study of shared clonotypes between healthy human individuals. The assay was immunoSEQ multiplex PCR, and TCRdb's table has in-frame clones only and misses some. The sample contains under 650,000 clones, 90% to 97% of which appear only once. Sequences were obtained from naive CD4+ T cells sorted from blood. These receptor sequences come from a woman in her 30s in good health. Each CDR3 is given with its conserved first and last residue. The D gene is left open where the match is weak. Only some rows state a clone size, as once, few, many or a class for expanded clones.

D	J	size	V	CDR3	DNA
NA	TRBJ2-7	once	TRBV4-1	CASSQDRFPDTRYEQYF	TGCGCCAGCAGCCAAGATCGGTTCCCCGATACCCGCTACGAGCAGTACTTC
TRBD2	TRBJ2-7	NA	TRBV18	CASSPLSGESYEQYF	TGTGCCAGCTCACCACTTAGCGGGGAGTCCTACGAGCAGTACTTC
TRBD2	TRBJ2-7	NA	TRBV5-1	CASSWTSGRDYEQYF	TGCGCCAGCAGCTGGACTAGCGGGAGAGACTACGAGCAGTACTTC
NA	TRBJ1-1	NA	TRBV5-1	CASRVDIETEAFF	TGCGCCAGCAGGGTTGATATCGAGACTGAAGCTTTCTTT
NA	TRBJ2-4	NA	TRBV7-8	CASSLDGPWNIQYF	TGTGCCAGCAGCTTAGACGGCCCGTGGAACATTCAGTACTTC
NA	TRBJ1-5	NA	TRBV6-1	CASSAGPGPQHF	TGTGCCAGCAGCGCAGGGCCCGGGCCCCAGCATTTT
TRBD1	TRBJ1-3	NA	TRBV28	CASSSPTGGGLFSGNTIYF	TGTGCCAGCAGTTCGCCGACAGGGGGGGGACTTTTCTCTGGAAACACCATATATTTT
NA	TRBJ2-5	NA	TRBV2	CASILVRVQETQYF	TGTGCCAGCATCCTGGTCCGGGTACAAGAGACCCAGTACTTC
NA	TRBJ1-2	NA	TRBV18	CASSLRVQGDYGYTF	TGTGCCAGCTCACTGCGGGTACAGGGCGACTATGGCTACACCTTC
NA	TRBJ2-5	NA	TRBV28	CASSTGTRGHHETQYF	TGTGCCAGCAGTACCGGGACACGTGGGCATCACGAGACCCAGTACTTC
TRBD2	TRBJ2-5	NA	TRBV5-5	CASSLRLAGGPLSETQYF	TGTGCCAGCAGCTTGAGGCTAGCGGGAGGGCCTTTATCAGAGACCCAGTACTTC
NA	TRBJ2-1	NA	TRBV9	CASSVARYDEQFF	TGTGCCAGCAGCGTAGCTCGATACGATGAGCAGTTCTTC
TRBD2	TRBJ2-7	NA	TRBV28	CASKRLAGSEQYF	TGTGCCAGCAAGAGACTAGCGGGGAGCGAGCAGTACTTC
TRBD1	TRBJ2-5	NA	TRBV29-1	CSVDRGLETQYF	TGCAGCGTTGACAGGGGGTTAGAGACCCAGTACTTC
TRBD1	TRBJ2-7	NA	TRBV27	CASSSQRTGKFYEQYF	TGTGCCAGCAGTTCGCAGAGGACAGGGAAGTTCTACGAGCAGTACTTC
NA	TRBJ2-5	NA	TRBV7-2	CASSSTGYGKDF	TGTGCCAGCAGCTCTACAGGGTACGGAAAGGACTTC
TRBD1	TRBJ1-2	NA	TRBV28	CASSLAQGLHGYTF	TGTGCCAGCAGTTTAGCACAGGGGCTACATGGCTACACCTTC
TRBD1	TRBJ1-5	NA	TRBV6-5	CASSPDRGNQPQHF	TGTGCCAGCAGCCCTGACAGGGGGAATCAGCCCCAGCATTTT
NA	TRBJ1-1	NA	TRBV2	CASRDEMNTEAFF	TGTGCCAGCCGCGATGAAATGAACACTGAAGCTTTCTTT
NA	TRBJ2-7	NA	TRBV6-5	CASSYSDSGGHEQYF	TGTGCCAGCAGTTACTCCGATAGCGGTGGGCACGAGCAGTACTTC
NA	TRBJ1-2	NA	TRBV2	CASSELTHQTGYTF	TGTGCCAGCAGTGAACTGACTCATCAGACTGGCTACACCTTC
NA	TRBJ1-5	NA	TRBV11-2	CASRLSGARDQPQHF	TGTGCCAGCAGACTTTCGGGGGCAAGGGATCAGCCCCAGCATTTT
TRBD1	TRBJ1-5	once	TRBV6-5	CASSQEGADQPQHF	TGTGCCAGCAGTCAAGAGGGGGCGGATCAGCCCCAGCATTTT
TRBD2	TRBJ2-1	NA	TRBV29-1	CSVHSGTSWFEQFF	TGCAGCGTTCACTCCGGGACTAGTTGGTTTGAGCAGTTCTTC
NA	TRBJ1-1	NA	TRBV28	CASRHSGTEAFF	TGTGCCAGCAGGCACAGTGGAACTGAAGCTTTCTTT
TRBD1	TRBJ1-1	NA	TRBV29-1	CSASGQYNTEAFF	TGCAGCGCCTCGGGACAGTACAACACTGAAGCTTTCTTT
NA	TRBJ1-1	NA	TRBV21-1	CASSRQLNTEAFF	TGTGCCAGCAGCAGACAGTTAAACACTGAAGCTTTCTTT
TRBD2	TRBJ2-3	NA	TRBV5-4	CASSLRGSGGRLGTDTQYF	TGTGCCAGCAGCTTGCGTGGATCGGGAGGGAGGTTAGGCACAGATACGCAGTATTTT
NA	TRBJ2-3	NA	TRBV9	CASSVGSVRSTDTQYF	TGTGCCAGCAGCGTAGGGAGTGTAAGAAGCACAGATACGCAGTATTTT
TRBD2	TRBJ2-3	NA	TRBV29-1	CSCRAGGFSDTQYF	TGCAGCTGCCGAGCGGGAGGTTTTTCAGATACGCAGTATTTT
NA	TRBJ1-1	few	TRBV7-9	CASSLESGNTEAFF	TGTGCCAGCAGCTTAGAGAGTGGTAACACTGAAGCTTTCTTT
NA	TRBJ1-1	NA	TRBV28	CASRTSWVMNTEAFF	TGTGCCAGCAGAACCTCCTGGGTGATGAACACTGAAGCTTTCTTT
TRBD2	TRBJ2-7	NA	TRBV18	CASSPLAGFDEQYF	TGTGCCAGCTCACCCCTAGCGGGATTCGACGAGCAGTACTTC